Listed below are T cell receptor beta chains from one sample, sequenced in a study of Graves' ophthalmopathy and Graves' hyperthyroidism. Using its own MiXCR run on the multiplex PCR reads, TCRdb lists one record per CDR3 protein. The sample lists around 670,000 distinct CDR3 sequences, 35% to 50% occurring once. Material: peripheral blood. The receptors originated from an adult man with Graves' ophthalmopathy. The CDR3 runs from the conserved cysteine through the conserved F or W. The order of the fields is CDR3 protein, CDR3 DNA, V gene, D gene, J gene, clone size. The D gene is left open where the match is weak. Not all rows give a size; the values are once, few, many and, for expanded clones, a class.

CASSPSPDGTYGYTF | TGTGCCAGCTCACCATCTCCGGACGGCACTTATGGCTACACCTTC | TRBV9 | . | TRBJ1-2 | .
CSALRDAYEQYF | TGCAGTGCCCTGAGGGACGCCTACGAGCAGTACTTC | TRBV20-1 | . | TRBJ2-7 | many
CASSLRQAQNTEAFF | TGTGCCAGCAGCCTCAGGCAGGCCCAGAACACTGAAGCTTTCTTT | TRBV16 | . | TRBJ1-1 | many
CASFYSGTDYGYTF | TGTGCCAGCTTCTACTCAGGGACCGACTATGGCTACACCTTC | TRBV25-1 | . | TRBJ1-2 | .
CASRDREVKETQYF | TGCGCCAGCAGGGACAGGGAGGTGAAAGAGACCCAGTACTTC | TRBV10-2 | TRBD1 | TRBJ2-5 | many
CASSVFTLNTEAFF | TGTGCCAGCAGCGTTTTTACATTGAACACTGAAGCTTTCTTT | TRBV7-9 | . | TRBJ1-1 | .
CASSEGGAVSGYTF | TGTGCCAGCAGTGAAGGAGGGGCGGTCTCTGGCTACACCTTC | TRBV25-1 | . | TRBJ1-2 | many
CSARPRGTGGWTEAFF | TGCAGTGCTAGACCTCGCGGCACAGGGGGCTGGACTGAAGCTTTCTTT | TRBV20-1 | TRBD1 | TRBJ1-1 | .
CASSTLRSTTNYGYTF | TGTGCCAGCAGTACGCTGAGGTCCACTACTAACTATGGCTACACCTTC | TRBV10-3 | . | TRBJ1-2 | many
CSVSNRSYEQYF | TGCAGCGTCTCCAACAGGTCCTACGAGCAGTACTTC | TRBV29-1 | . | TRBJ2-7 | .
CATSSSQGFGSPLHF | TGTGCCACCAGCAGCTCACAGGGTTTCGGTTCACCCCTCCACTTT | TRBV15 | . | TRBJ1-6 | .
CASGAGVGETQYF | TGCGCCAGCGGGGCAGGGGTGGGAGAGACCCAGTACTTC | TRBV5-1 | . | TRBJ2-5 | few
CSVVGFGQGVGTQYF | TGCAGCGTTGTAGGCTTTGGACAGGGCGTCGGGACCCAGTACTTC | TRBV29-1 | TRBD1 | TRBJ2-5 | .
CATSRGQDYEQYF | TGTGCCACCAGCAGAGGACAGGACTACGAGCAGTACTTC | TRBV15 | . | TRBJ2-7 | many
CATSDSDRDGFYEHF | TGTGCCACCAGTGATTCCGACCGGGACGGATTCTACGAGCATTTT | TRBV24-1 | . | TRBJ1-5 | few
CSVVGATNEKLFF | TGCAGCGTTGTGGGCGCAACTAATGAAAAACTGTTTTTT | TRBV29-1 | . | TRBJ1-4 | many
CATDSGQDSYEQYF | TGTGCCACAGACTCGGGACAGGACTCCTACGAGCAGTACTTC | TRBV10-3 | TRBD1 | TRBJ2-7 | many
CASSRDTGETQYF | TGTGCCAGCAGCAGGGACACCGGGGAGACCCAGTACTTC | TRBV2 | . | TRBJ2-5 | many
CSPVRGVGNQPQHF | TGCAGCCCGGTCCGGGGAGTCGGCAATCAGCCCCAGCATTTT | TRBV29-1 | . | TRBJ1-5 | .
CASNNHPTGYEQYF | TGTGCCAGCAACAACCACCCGACAGGCTACGAGCAGTACTTC | TRBV13 | . | TRBJ2-7 | few
CSARGQTGRTETQYF | TGCAGTGCTAGAGGGCAGACAGGGAGAACAGAGACCCAGTACTTC | TRBV20-1 | TRBD1 | TRBJ2-5 | .
CASRARRGEDTEAFF | TGTGCCAGCAGAGCCCGCAGGGGAGAGGATACTGAAGCTTTCTTT | TRBV25-1 | . | TRBJ1-1 | many
CARNWGGLDTEAFF | TGTGCCAGGAATTGGGGGGGGCTCGACACTGAAGCTTTCTTT | TRBV7-3 | . | TRBJ1-1 | .
CASSLYGSKKNTEAFF | TGCGCCAGCAGCTTGTACGGGAGTAAAAAGAACACTGAAGCTTTCTTT | TRBV5-1 | . | TRBJ1-1 | .
CAISSDGNTEAFF | TGTGCCATCAGTAGTGACGGGAACACTGAAGCTTTCTTT | TRBV2 | . | TRBJ1-1 | .
CASSHQQGARILNQPQHF | TGTGCCAGCAGCCATCAACAGGGGGCGCGGATCCTTAATCAGCCCCAGCATTTT | TRBV14 | TRBD1 | TRBJ1-5 | few
CSAPDPRSGNTEAFF | TGCAGCGCCCCGGACCCACGGAGCGGAAACACTGAAGCTTTCTTT | TRBV29-1 | . | TRBJ1-1 | .
CATSIYRGPNTEAFF | TGTGCCACCAGCATATACAGGGGGCCGAACACTGAAGCTTTCTTT | TRBV15 | TRBD1 | TRBJ1-1 | .
CASSRTYQDTSGNTIYF | TGTGCCAGCAGCCGAACCTATCAAGACACCTCTGGAAACACCATATATTTT | TRBV14 | . | TRBJ1-3 | few
CATRPGGELFF | TGTGCCACCAGGCCCGGGGGGGAGCTGTTTTTT | TRBV25-1 | . | TRBJ2-2 | .
CASSYSPGGHGYTF | TGTGCCAGCAGTTACTCCCCCGGGGGACACGGCTACACCTTC | TRBV7-9 | . | TRBJ1-2 | .
CASSPTDRVDEKLFF | TGTGCCAGCAGCCCAACCGACAGGGTCGATGAAAAACTGTTTTTT | TRBV9 | TRBD1 | TRBJ1-4 | .
CASSPGANQPQHF | TGTGCCAGCAGCCCAGGGGCCAATCAGCCCCAGCATTTT | TRBV7-9 | . | TRBJ1-5 | many
CSAAGGHSGNTIYF | TGCAGCGCCGCCGGAGGGCACTCGGGAAACACCATATATTTT | TRBV29-1 | . | TRBJ1-3 | many
CASTPGMNTEAFF | TGTGCCAGCACCCCTGGAATGAACACTGAAGCTTTCTTT | TRBV6-1 | . | TRBJ1-1 | many
CASSPRDRVRPTQYF | TGTGCCAGCTCACCACGGGACAGGGTACGGCCGACCCAGTACTTC | TRBV11-2 | TRBD1 | TRBJ2-5 | .
CASSYSGRGRGWGNQPQHF | TGTGCCAGCAGTTACTCGGGCAGGGGGCGAGGATGGGGCAATCAGCCCCAGCATTTT | TRBV24-1 | TRBD1 | TRBJ1-5 | .
CASSSPLFWETQYF | TGTGCCAGCAGCTCTCCCCTATTTTGGGAGACCCAGTACTTC | TRBV9 | . | TRBJ2-5 | .
CASGFTLNYGYTF | TGTGCCAGCGGGTTTACCCTTAACTATGGCTACACCTTC | TRBV9 | . | TRBJ1-2 | many
CSVLKTGGYNEQYF | TGCAGCGTTCTGAAGACAGGGGGCTACAATGAGCAGTACTTC | TRBV29-1 | TRBD1 | TRBJ2-7 | .
CASSRRDRKSETQYF | TGTGCCAGCAGCCGGCGGGACAGGAAGAGCGAGACCCAGTACTTC | TRBV11-1 | TRBD1 | TRBJ2-5 | .
CASTPWDRSNSPLHF | TGTGCCAGCACCCCCTGGGACAGAAGTAATTCACCCCTCCACTTT | TRBV7-8 | TRBD1 | TRBJ1-6 | many
CATSTSRPRVGQPQHF | TGTGCCACCAGTACCTCCCGGCCAAGGGTGGGTCAGCCCCAGCATTTT | TRBV24-1 | . | TRBJ1-5 | .
CAISSGTGLDEQFF | TGTGCCATCAGTTCCGGGACAGGTCTGGATGAGCAGTTCTTC | TRBV10-3 | TRBD1 | TRBJ2-1 | once
CASSQDRVGWRTQYF | TGTGCCAGCAGCCAAGATCGGGTGGGCTGGAGGACCCAGTACTTC | TRBV7-8 | . | TRBJ2-5 | .